The source of this T cell receptor beta chain is a study of cytomegalovirus exposure and HLA in healthy donors. Study at large: Of approximately 400 genotyped donors, around 84% clustered with self-reported Caucasian donors. Overall study findings and caveats: According to a later analysis, most TCR beta chains associated with CMV appeared HLA-restricted. What was likely a sequencing artifact was a cluster of highly shared sequence variants.

On this clone itself: The antigen is not known.

Germline CDR1 reads MNHNS; CDR2 reads SASEGT. The CDR3 totals 15 residues. The J segment lost 11 bases and the V segment lost 6 bases, leaving 15 bases of the junction unmatched. In nominal health when sampled, donors likely had unrecorded immune exposures nonetheless. Primers: 60 Vbeta forward and 13 Jbeta reverse. Libraries were prepared by immunoSEQ multiplex PCR; TCRdb keeps only in-frame clonotypes and omits some of them. The table has fewer than 120,000 clones, 86% seen once. The genes are TRBV6-1 and TRBJ2-3; TRBD2 aligns across 9 bases. The clonotype was recovered from a middle-aged man in good health and CMV-seronegative. The sample was PBMCs. CDR3 bases: TGTGCCAGCAGCGGGGGGTTAGCGGGGGCTACGTGGCAGTATTTT. This translates into CASSGGLAGATWQYF.